This TCR beta chain emerged from a study of blood T cell repertoires in COVID-19. Study summary: The origin of the acute and convalescent COVID-19 samples was the United States, Italy and Spain. Sample material is recorded as cDNA or gDNA derived from T cells, B-cell-depleted T cells, or PBMCs.

Original data processing: For nucleated cells, counts were estimated from reference gene primer amplification. Sequenced by immunoSEQ multiplex PCR; TCRdb stores in-frame clones only, minus some. For V, J and clone size, that table is used; D and trimming come from the DNA. This table holds about 480,000 clones, roughly nine tenths found once. Enrolled during active infection, Seattle patients were then followed longitudinally. This clone has just one count. The TCR originated in a man younger than 35 with COVID-19, enrolled during active disease. Sequenced sample: peripheral blood.

The DNA of the CDR3 is TGTGCCAGCGGCTCCGGGACTAGGGTCGTGACAGATACGCAGTATTTT. Its translation: CASGSGTRVVTDTQYF. The chain combines TRBV2 with TRBJ2-3; 8 bases are shared with TRBD2. The germline V gene has CDR1 SNHLY and CDR2 FYNNEI. The CDR3 runs to 16 residues. With 8 bases clipped from V and 3 bases from J, the junction kept 13 bases outside the gene matches.